This paragraph reports one T cell receptor (beta chain). Its antigen remains unknown. This sample is part of a study of early T cells in non-severe SARS-CoV-2 infection. At the level of the study: The sequenced material was bulk RNA from unsorted whole blood, and its chains were unpaired.

General study results and limits: Missing private and CD4 specificities, VDJdb matching favored anti-spike CD8 responses.

Germline assignment: CDR1 MNHEY and CDR2 SMNVEV (reference sequence). V dropped 6 bases and J dropped 5; count of bases not matched to a gene: 9. The CDR3 contains 15 residues. Individual cDNA molecules carried attached unique molecular identifiers. From the 5' RACE reads, TCRdb called clonotypes with MiXCR, one entry per CDR3 protein. The repertoire has 110,000 or so distinct CDR3 sequences, 9% to 14% of them found once; the top ten carry 3.1%. What was sequenced was whole blood. The J gene is TRBJ1-5, the V gene TRBV27, with 8 bases identical to TRBD1. The sequence derives from an adult who was a healthcare worker with PCR-confirmed SARS-CoV-2 infection or an uninfected control (not recorded which). The CDR3 sequence is CASSIDRGLYQPQHF. CDR3 nucleotides: TGTGCCAGCAGCATCGACAGGGGCCTCTATCAGCCCCAGCATTTT.